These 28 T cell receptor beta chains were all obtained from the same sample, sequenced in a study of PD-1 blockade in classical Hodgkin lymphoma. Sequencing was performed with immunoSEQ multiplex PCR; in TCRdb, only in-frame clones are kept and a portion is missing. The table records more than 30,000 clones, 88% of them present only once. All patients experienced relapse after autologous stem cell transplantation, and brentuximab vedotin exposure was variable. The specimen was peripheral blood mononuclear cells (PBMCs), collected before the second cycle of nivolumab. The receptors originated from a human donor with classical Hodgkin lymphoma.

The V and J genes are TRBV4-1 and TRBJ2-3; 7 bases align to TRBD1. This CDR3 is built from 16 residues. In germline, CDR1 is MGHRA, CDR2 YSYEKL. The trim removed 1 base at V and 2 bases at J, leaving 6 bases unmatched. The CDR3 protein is CASSQVTGTDTDTQYF. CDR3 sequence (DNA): TGCGCCAGCAGCCAAGTTACCGGGACAGACACAGATACGCAGTATTTT.

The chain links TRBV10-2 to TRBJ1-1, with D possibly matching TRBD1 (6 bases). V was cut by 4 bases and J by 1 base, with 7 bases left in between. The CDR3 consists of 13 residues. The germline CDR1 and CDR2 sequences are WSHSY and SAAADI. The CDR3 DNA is TGCGCCAGCAGTGCACAGGGGAACACTGAAGCTTTCTTT. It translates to CASSAQGNTEAFF.

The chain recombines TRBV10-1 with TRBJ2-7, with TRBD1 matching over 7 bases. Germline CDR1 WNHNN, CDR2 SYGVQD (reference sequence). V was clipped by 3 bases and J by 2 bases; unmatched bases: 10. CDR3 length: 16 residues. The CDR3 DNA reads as TGCGCCAGCAGTGAAGGAAGACAGGGCATACCCTACGAGCAGTACTTC. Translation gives CASSEGRQGIPYEQYF.

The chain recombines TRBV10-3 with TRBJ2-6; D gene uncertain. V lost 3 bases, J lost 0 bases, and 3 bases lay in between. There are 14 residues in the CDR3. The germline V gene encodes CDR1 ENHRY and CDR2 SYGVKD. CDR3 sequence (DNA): TGTGCCATCAGTGACAGCTCTGGGGCCAACGTCCTGACTTTC. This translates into CAISDSSGANVLTF.

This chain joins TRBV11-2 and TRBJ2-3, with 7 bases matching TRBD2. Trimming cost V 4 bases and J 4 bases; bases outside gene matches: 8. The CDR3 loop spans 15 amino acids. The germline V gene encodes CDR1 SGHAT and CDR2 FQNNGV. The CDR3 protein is CASSSSAGASDTQYF. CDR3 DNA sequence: TGTGCCAGCAGCTCCTCGGCGGGAGCCTCAGATACGCAGTATTTT.

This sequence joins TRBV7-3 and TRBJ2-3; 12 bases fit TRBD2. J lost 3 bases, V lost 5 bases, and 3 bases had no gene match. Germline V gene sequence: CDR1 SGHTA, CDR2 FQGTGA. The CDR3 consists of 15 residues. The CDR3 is CASSEGLAGTDTQYF. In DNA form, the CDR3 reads TGTGCCAGCAGCGAAGGACTAGCGGGAACAGATACGCAGTATTTT.

CDR3 bases: TGTGCCAGCAGTTTAGAGTCCCTTCGGGATACGCAGTATTTT. Encoded protein: CASSLESLRDTQYF. The chain links TRBV28 to TRBJ2-3; D not certain. Trimming took 2 bases from V and 6 from J, leaving 12 bases between them. This CDR3 is 14 amino acids long. Per the germline V gene, CDR1 is MDHEN and CDR2 is SYDVKM.

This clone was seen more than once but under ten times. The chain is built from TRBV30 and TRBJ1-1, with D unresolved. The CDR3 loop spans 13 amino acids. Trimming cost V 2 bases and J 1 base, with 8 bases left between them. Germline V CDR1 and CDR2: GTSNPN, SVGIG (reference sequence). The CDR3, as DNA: TGTGCCTGGAGTCACCGGGCGAACACTGAAGCTTTCTTT. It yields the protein CAWSHRANTEAFF. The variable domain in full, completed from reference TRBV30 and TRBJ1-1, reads SQTIHQWPATLVQPVGSPLSLECTVEGTSNPNLYWYRQAAGRGLQLLFYSVGIGQISSEVPQNLSASRPQDRQFILSSKKLLLSDSGFYLCAWSHRANTEAFFGQGTRLTVV.

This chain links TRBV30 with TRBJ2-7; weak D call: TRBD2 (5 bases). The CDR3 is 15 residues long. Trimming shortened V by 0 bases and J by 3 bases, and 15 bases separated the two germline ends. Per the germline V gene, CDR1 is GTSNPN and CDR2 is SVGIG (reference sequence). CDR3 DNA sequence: TGTGCCTGGAGTGTTAAGGCCGGACTGCACTACGAGCAGTACTTC. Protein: CAWSVKAGLHYEQYF.

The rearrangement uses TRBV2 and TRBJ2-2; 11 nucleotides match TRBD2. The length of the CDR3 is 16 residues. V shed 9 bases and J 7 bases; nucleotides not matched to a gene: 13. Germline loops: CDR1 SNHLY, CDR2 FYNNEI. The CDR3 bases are TGTGCCAGTTGTTTACTAGCGGGAGAGATGGGCGGGGAGCTGTTTTTT. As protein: CASCLLAGEMGGELFF.

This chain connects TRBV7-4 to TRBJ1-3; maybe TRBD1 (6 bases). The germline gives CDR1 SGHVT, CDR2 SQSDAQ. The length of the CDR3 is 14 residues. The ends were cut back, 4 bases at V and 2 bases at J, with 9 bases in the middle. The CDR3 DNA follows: TGTGCCAGCAGCTCACAGGGTGCTGGAAACACCATATATTTT. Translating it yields CASSSQGAGNTIYF.

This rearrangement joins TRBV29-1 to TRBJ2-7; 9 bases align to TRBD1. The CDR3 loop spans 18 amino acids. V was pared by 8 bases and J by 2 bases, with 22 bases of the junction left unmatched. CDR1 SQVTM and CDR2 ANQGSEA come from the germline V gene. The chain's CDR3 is CSTVPRASGTGLPYEQYF. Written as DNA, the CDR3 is TGCAGCACCGTCCCCAGGGCATCCGGGACAGGGCTGCCCTACGAGCAGTACTTC.

The CDR3 bases are TGTGCCAGCAGCGTTACCTGGGCCCCGGATAAATCCGAGCAGTACTTC. Translation gives CASSVTWAPDKSEQYF. This rearrangement joins TRBV7-9 to TRBJ2-7; D not resolved. The length of the CDR3 is 16 residues. Trimming shortened V by 5 bases and J by 6 bases, and 23 bases separated the two germline ends. Germline V lookup: CDR1 SEHNR, CDR2 FQNEAQ (reference sequence). Full variable domain (remainder filled in from reference TRBV7-9 and TRBJ2-7): DTGVSQNPRHKITKRGQNVTFRCDPISEHNRLYWYRQTLGQGPEFLTYFQNEAQLEKSRLLSDRFSAERPKGSFSTLEIQRTEQGDSAMYLCASSVTWAPDKSEQYFGPGTRLTVT.

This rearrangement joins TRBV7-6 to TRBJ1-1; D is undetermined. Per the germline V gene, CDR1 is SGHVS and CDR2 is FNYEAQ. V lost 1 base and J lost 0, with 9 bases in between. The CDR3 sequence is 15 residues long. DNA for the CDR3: TGTGCCAGCAGCTTAGGACCCCGGGTGAACACTGAAGCTTTCTTT. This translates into CASSLGPRVNTEAFF.

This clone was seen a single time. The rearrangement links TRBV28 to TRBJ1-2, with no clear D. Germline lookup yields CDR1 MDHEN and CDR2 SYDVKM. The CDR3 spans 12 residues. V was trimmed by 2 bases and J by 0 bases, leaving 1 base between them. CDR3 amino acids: CASSLANYGYTF. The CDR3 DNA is TGTGCCAGCAGTTTAGCTAACTATGGCTACACCTTC.

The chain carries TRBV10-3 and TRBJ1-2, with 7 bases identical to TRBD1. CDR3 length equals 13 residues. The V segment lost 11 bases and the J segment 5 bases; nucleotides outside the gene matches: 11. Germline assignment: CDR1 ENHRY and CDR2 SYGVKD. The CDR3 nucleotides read TGTGCCGCTACGGGACAGAATGGTTATGGCTACACCTTC. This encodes CAATGQNGYGYTF.

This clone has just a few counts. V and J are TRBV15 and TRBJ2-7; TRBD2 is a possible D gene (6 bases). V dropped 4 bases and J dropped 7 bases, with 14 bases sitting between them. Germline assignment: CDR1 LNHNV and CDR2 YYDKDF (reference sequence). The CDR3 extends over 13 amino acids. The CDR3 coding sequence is TGTGCCACCAGCACTATTGGAGGGGAAGAGCAGTACTTC. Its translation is CATSTIGGEEQYF.

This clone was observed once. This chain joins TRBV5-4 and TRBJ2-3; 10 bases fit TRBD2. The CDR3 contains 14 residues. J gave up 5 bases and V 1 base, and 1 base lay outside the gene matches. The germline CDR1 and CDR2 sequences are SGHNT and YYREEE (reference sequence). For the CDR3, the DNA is TGTGCCAGCAGCTTGCGACTAGCGGGAGATACGCAGTATTTT. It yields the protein CASSLRLAGDTQYF.

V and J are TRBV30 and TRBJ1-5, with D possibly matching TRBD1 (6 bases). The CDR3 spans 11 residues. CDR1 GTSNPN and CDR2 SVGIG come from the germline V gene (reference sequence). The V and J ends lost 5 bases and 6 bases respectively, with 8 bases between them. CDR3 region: CAWGGGQPQHF. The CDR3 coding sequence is TGTGCCTGGGGAGGGGGTCAGCCCCAGCATTTT.

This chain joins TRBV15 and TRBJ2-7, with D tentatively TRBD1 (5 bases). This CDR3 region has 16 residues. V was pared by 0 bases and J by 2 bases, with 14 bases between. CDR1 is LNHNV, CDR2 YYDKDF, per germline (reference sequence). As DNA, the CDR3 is TGTGCCACCAGCAGAGATCCTTCAGGGTTGACCTACGAGCAGTACTTC. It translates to CATSRDPSGLTYEQYF.

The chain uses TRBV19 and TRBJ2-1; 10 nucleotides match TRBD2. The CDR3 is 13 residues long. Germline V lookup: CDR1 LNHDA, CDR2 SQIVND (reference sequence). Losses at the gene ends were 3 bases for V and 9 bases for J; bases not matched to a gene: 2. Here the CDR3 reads CASSIRLAGEQFF. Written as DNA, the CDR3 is TGTGCCAGTAGTATCCGACTAGCGGGTGAGCAGTTCTTC.

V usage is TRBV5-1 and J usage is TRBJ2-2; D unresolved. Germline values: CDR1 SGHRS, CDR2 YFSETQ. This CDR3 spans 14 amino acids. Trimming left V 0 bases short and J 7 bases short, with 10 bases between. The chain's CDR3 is CASSLASVDGELFF. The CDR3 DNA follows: TGCGCCAGCAGCTTGGCCTCGGTGGACGGGGAGCTGTTTTTT.

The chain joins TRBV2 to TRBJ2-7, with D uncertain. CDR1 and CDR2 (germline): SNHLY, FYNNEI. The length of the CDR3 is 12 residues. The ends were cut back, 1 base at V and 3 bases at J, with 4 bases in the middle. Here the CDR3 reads CASSEGGYEQYF. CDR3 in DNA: TGTGCCAGCAGTGAAGGGGGCTACGAGCAGTACTTC.

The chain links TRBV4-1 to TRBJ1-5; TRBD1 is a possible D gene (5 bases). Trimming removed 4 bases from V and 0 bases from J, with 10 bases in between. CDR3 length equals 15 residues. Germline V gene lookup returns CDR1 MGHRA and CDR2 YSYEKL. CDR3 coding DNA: TGCGCCAGCAGCCCCGACGACAGTAGCAATCAGCCCCAGCATTTT. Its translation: CASSPDDSSNQPQHF.

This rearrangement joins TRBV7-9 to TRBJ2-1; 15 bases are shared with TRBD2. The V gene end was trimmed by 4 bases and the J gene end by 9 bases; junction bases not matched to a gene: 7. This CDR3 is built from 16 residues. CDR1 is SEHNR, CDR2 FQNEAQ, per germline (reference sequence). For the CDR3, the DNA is TGTGCCAGCAGCTGGAGGACTAGCGGGAGGGTGAGTGAGCAGTTCTTC. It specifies CASSWRTSGRVSEQFF.

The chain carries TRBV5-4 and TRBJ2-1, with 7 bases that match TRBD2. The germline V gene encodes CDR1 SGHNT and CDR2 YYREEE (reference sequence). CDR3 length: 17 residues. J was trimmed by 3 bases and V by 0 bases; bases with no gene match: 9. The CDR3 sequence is CASSLGGSGFGYNEQFF. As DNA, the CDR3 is TGTGCCAGCAGCTTGGGGGGTAGCGGGTTTGGCTACAATGAGCAGTTCTTC.

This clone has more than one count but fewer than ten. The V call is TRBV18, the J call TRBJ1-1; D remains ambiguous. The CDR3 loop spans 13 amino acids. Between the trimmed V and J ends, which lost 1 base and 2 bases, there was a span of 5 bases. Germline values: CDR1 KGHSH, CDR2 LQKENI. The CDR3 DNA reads TGTGCCAGCTCACCACAGGGAAACACTGAAGCTTTCTTT. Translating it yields CASSPQGNTEAFF.

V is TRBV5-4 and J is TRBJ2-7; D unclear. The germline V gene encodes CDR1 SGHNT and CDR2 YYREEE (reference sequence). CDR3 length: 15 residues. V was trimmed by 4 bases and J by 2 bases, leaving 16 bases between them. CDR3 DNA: TGTGCCAGCAGCCCGGCCGGGTCACCACCCTACGAGCAGTACTTC. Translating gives CASSPAGSPPYEQYF.